The next 6 T cell receptor beta chains were all read from a single sample in a study of T cell repertoires in cytomegalovirus infection. TCRdb re-derived calls from the reads in MiXCR, one entry per CDR3 protein. Of approximately 550,000 distinct CDR3 sequences in the sample, approximately 17% were seen once. What was sequenced was CD8+ T cells from PBMCs. These TCRs come from a human donor in good health (CMV status not recorded). Some clones in this sample may be carry-over from other donors' samples.

In the case of this clonotype: A much larger clone sits a single nucleotide away, making a read error possible. The chain combines TRBV7-4 with TRBJ1-1; possibly TRBD1 for D (6 bases). The CDR3 consists of 14 residues. V shed 5 bases and J shed 3 bases, with 13 bases lying between them. CDR1 and CDR2 from the germline V gene are SGHVT and SQSDAQ. In nucleotides, the CDR3 is TGTGCCAGCAGCGCTACAGGGAGAGACACTGAAGCTTTCTTT. It specifies CASSATGRDTEAFF.

The rearrangement joins TRBV27 to TRBJ2-7, with D tentatively TRBD1 or TRBD2 (6 bases each). The germline V gene encodes CDR1 MNHEY and CDR2 SMNVEV (reference sequence). CDR3 size: 14 residues. Trimming shortened V by 6 bases and J by 0 bases, and 12 bases separated the two germline ends. The CDR3 coding sequence is TGTGCCAGCAGGGGCGGGACAACCTCCTACGAGCAGTACTTC. Amino acids: CASRGGTTSYEQYF.

This clonotype appeared many times. The rearrangement joins TRBV7-6 to TRBJ1-4, with D possibly TRBD1 on 6 matching bases. The CDR3 runs to 15 residues. Germline CDR1 is SGHVS and CDR2 is FNYEAQ. Deletions cut 5 bases from V and 5 bases from J, with 15 bases between. The CDR3: CASSQGQLLNEKLFF. The CDR3 nucleotides read TGTGCCAGCAGCCAGGGACAACTGCTGAATGAAAAACTGTTTTTT.

This clonotype was detected many times. V usage is TRBV7-9 and J usage is TRBJ1-1; D is unresolved. Germline V gives CDR1 SEHNR, CDR2 FQNEAQ (reference sequence). Trimming took off 4 bases at V and 4 bases at J, with 13 bases between the two ends. There are 14 residues in the CDR3. The CDR3 here is CASSSSVVSTEAFF. CDR3 bases: TGTGCCAGCAGCTCGTCGGTAGTTAGCACTGAAGCTTTCTTT.

Notes on this clonotype: With a much larger clone just one base away, this may be a read error. The CDR3 does not close with the conserved phenylalanine or tryptophan, likely indicating a read error. V is TRBV11-2 and J is TRBJ2-1, with TRBD2 matching 11 bases. This CDR3 comprises 14 residues. V dropped 6 bases and J dropped 4; count of bases not matched to a gene: 2. Germline V CDR1 and CDR2: SGHAT, FQNNGV. CDR3 sequence: CASRGLAAYNEQFL. DNA of the CDR3: TGTGCCAGCAGGGGACTAGCGGCTTACAATGAGCAGTTCTTA.

On this clonotype: This could be a read error, since a much larger clone is one nucleotide away. The chain carries TRBV4-1 and TRBJ2-2, with a weak D call TRBD2 (6 bases). This CDR3 spans 13 amino acids. The germline V gene has CDR1 MGHRA and CDR2 YSYEKL. The CDR3 sequence is CASSQFSGGVLFF. CDR3 in DNA: TGCGCCAGCAGCCAATTTAGTGGCGGGGTGCTGTTTTTT.